The 4 T cell receptor beta chains presented below share a single source sample, sequenced in a study of cytomegalovirus exposure and HLA in healthy donors. TCRdb's table, derived via immunoSEQ multiplex PCR, lists solely in-frame clones and lacks some. The data hold 50,000 to 70,000 clones, with roughly 95% observed a single time. The sequencing sample was made of PBMCs. Receptors originate from a woman under 30 in good health and CMV-seropositive.

The chain has TRBV5-1 and TRBJ2-3, with 14 bases matching TRBD2. Trimming took 2 bases from V and 6 from J; bases not matched to a gene: 14. The CDR3 spans 19 residues. Germline loops: CDR1 SGHRS, CDR2 YFSETQ. The CDR3 reads CASSFWPKGLAGARDTQYF. CDR3 DNA sequence: TGCGCCAGCAGCTTCTGGCCCAAGGGACTAGCGGGAGCGAGGGATACGCAGTATTTT.

V usage is TRBV6-1 and J usage is TRBJ1-5; D not certain. The CDR3 totals 15 residues. Between the trimmed V and J ends, which lost 3 bases and 2 bases, there was a span of 11 bases. Germline V gene data show CDR1 as MNHNS and CDR2 as SASEGT. This CDR3 reads CASSEAAGGNQPQHF. The CDR3 nucleotides are TGTGCCAGCAGTGAGGCCGCCGGGGGCAATCAGCCCCAGCATTTT.

This clone was counted a single time. The V and J genes are TRBV19 and TRBJ2-7; perhaps TRBD2 as D (5 bases). The CDR3 runs 11 residues. Germline-derived CDR1 and CDR2 are LNHDA and SQIVND (reference sequence). V lost 9 bases, J lost 2 bases, and 8 bases lay in between. The CDR3 nucleotides are TGTGCCAGCGGGAAAACCTACGAGCAGTACTTC. Its translation: CASGKTYEQYF.

CDR3 region: CASSPGNSPYEQYF. The CDR3 region has the DNA TGTGCCAGCAGCCCAGGGAACAGCCCCTACGAGCAGTACTTC. The rearrangement uses TRBV11-3 and TRBJ2-7, with a weak D call TRBD1 (5 bases). Trimming pared 5 bases from V and 2 bases from J, leaving 13 bases between. In germline, CDR1 is SGHNT, CDR2 YENEEA. The length of the CDR3 is 14 residues.